The entry below gives a single T cell receptor (beta chain) sequence along with its context. PCR amplification relied on 60 Vbeta primers (plus 13 Jbeta primers). TCRdb's copy holds only in-frame clones and misses some; the assay was immunoSEQ multiplex PCR. Here the sample spans some 190,000 clones, around 80% being singletons. These data are taken from a study of cytomegalovirus exposure and HLA in healthy donors. The CDR3 has 15 residues. V was clipped by 2 bases and J by 1 base, with 11 bases between them. Per the germline V gene, CDR1 is PRHDT and CDR2 is FYEKMQ (reference sequence). This clonotype originated in a male donor in good health and CMV-seronegative. The specimen sequenced was PBMCs. This chain joins TRBV13 and TRBJ2-5, with a possible D match to TRBD2 (6 bases). CDR3 region: CASSLTGGPQETQYF. The CDR3 DNA sequence: TGTGCCAGCAGCTTAACAGGAGGGCCCCAAGAGACCCAGTACTTC.